Below are 24 T cell receptor beta chains sequenced from a single sample in a study of T cells expressing NK-cell markers. TCRdb reprocessed the 5' RACE reads and stores each CDR3 protein as one record, lacking DNA. In total, the table holds 5,500 to 8,000 distinct CDR3 sequences. Sequencing input: blood T cells: a sorted CD56 or NKG2C T cell subset, CD4+ or CD8+ T cells, or bulk PBMC T cells (not recorded which). The receptors here all came from a man aged 18 to 70 in good health.

The gene calls are TRBV6-4 and TRBJ2-5; TCRdb selects TRBD1, and the lack of DNA leaves this call unchecked. Per germline, CDR1 MRHNA and CDR2 SNTAGT. This CDR3 is 13 amino acids long. Here the CDR3 reads CASSEGAQETQYF.

The chain links TRBV6-4 to TRBJ2-3; the TCRdb D gene call, TRBD2, has no DNA to confirm it. Germline V CDR1 and CDR2: MRHNA, SNTAGT. There are 16 residues in the CDR3. This chain's CDR3 is CASSDSGGASTDTQYF.

The chain employs TRBV12-3 or TRBV12-4 and TRBJ1-3. The CDR3 covers 14 residues. This CDR3 reads CASSRGTSGNTIYF.

The chain's CDR3 is CSAYSGGGLNEQFF. The chain recombines TRBV20-1 with TRBJ2-1; TCRdb calls TRBD2, which cannot be checked without DNA. This CDR3 comprises 14 residues. The V gene's germline CDR1 is DFQATT and CDR2 SNEGSKA (reference sequence).

The rearrangement joins TRBV20-1 to TRBJ2-7; absent DNA, TCRdb's TRBD2 call cannot be checked. This CDR3 spans 16 amino acids. Germline loops: CDR1 DFQATT, CDR2 SNEGSKA (reference sequence). The CDR3 here is CSASPSGGDLLYEQYF.

V gene TRBV6-4 combines with J gene TRBJ2-5; without DNA, the TCRdb call of TRBD1 cannot be checked. Germline V lookup: CDR1 MRHNA, CDR2 SNTAGT. The CDR3 consists of 14 residues. This CDR3 is CASSPTGGEETQYF.

The chain carries TRBV27 and TRBJ2-1; the D gene TCRdb calls, TRBD1, cannot be checked with no DNA. The CDR3 consists of 13 residues. Looked up from germline, CDR1 is MNHEY and CDR2 is SMNVEV (reference sequence). The CDR3 sequence: CASSSAGVYEQFF.

The chain employs TRBV11-2 and TRBJ2-1; TCRdb proposes TRBD2, but this gene call is untestable without DNA. In germline, CDR1 is SGHAT, CDR2 FQNNGV. This CDR3 contains 16 residues. This CDR3 is CASSSQASGGANEQFF.

The chain carries TRBV6-4 and TRBJ2-6. The CDR3 is 14 residues long. Germline lookup yields CDR1 MRHNA and CDR2 SNTAGT. CDR3 loop: CASSTDSGANVLTF.

The chain combines TRBV6-4 with TRBJ2-5; checking the TCRdb D call of TRBD2 is not possible without DNA. Germline CDR1 MRHNA, CDR2 SNTAGT. The CDR3 runs to 15 residues. This CDR3 reads CASSENAGSPETQYF.

The chain carries TRBV19 and TRBJ2-3; TCRdb picks TRBD1, but there is no DNA to check that call. The germline V gene encodes CDR1 LNHDA and CDR2 SQIVND (reference sequence). The CDR3 length is 15 residues. CDR3 sequence reads: CASSTPGQGADTQYF.

CDR3 region: CASGGSSGANVLTF. The chain is built from TRBV6-1 and TRBJ2-6; the TRBD1 assignment by TCRdb is unverifiable without DNA. CDR1 MNHNS and CDR2 SASEGT come from the germline V gene. This CDR3 comprises 14 residues.

CDR3 in amino acids: CASRTGQGTQYF. The chain couples TRBV27 to TRBJ2-5; the TCRdb call, TRBD1, lacks DNA for checking. Germline CDR1 and CDR2: MNHEY and SMNVEV (reference sequence). This CDR3 has 12 residues.

V and J are TRBV9 and TRBJ1-4. This CDR3 is 12 amino acids long. The germline V gene has CDR1 SGDLS and CDR2 YYNGEE. The CDR3 protein is CASGATNEKLFF.

J is TRBJ2-7 and V is TRBV4-1. The CDR3 consists of 13 residues. Germline V lookup: CDR1 MGHRA, CDR2 YSYEKL. CDR3 protein: CASSSGPAYEQYF.

V usage is TRBV5-6 and J usage is TRBJ2-3; lacking DNA, the TRBD1 call made by TCRdb goes unchecked. Germline V gene data show CDR1 as SGHDT and CDR2 as YYEEEE. CDR3 size: 16 residues. The CDR3 protein is CASSRLQGGAADTQYF.

The chain joins TRBV21-1 to TRBJ2-5; TCRdb outputs TRBD1, but without DNA this stays unchecked. TRBV21-1 is classified as a pseudogene. This CDR3 has 15 residues. This chain's CDR3 is CARPNGDRNKETQYF.

The chain uses TRBV11-2 and TRBJ2-5; TCRdb lists TRBD1, though no DNA is available to test this call. This CDR3 is built from 16 residues. The V gene's germline CDR1 is SGHAT and CDR2 FQNNGV. Here the CDR3 reads CASSPTKTGGLETQYF.

The rearrangement links TRBV7-3 to TRBJ1-6; TCRdb's D gene call, TRBD1, goes unchecked for lack of DNA. The germline gives CDR1 SGHTA, CDR2 FQGTGA. The CDR3 is 13 amino acids. The CDR3: CASSSGPNSPLHF. Based on the CDR3 plus reference TRBV7-3 and TRBJ1-6, the full variable domain is GAGVSQTPSNKVTEKGKYVELRCDPISGHTALYWYRQSLGQGPEFLIYFQGTGAADDSGLPNDRFFAVRPEGSVSTLKIQRTERGDSAVYLCASSSGPNSPLHFGNGTRLTVT.

The rearrangement links TRBV6-4 to TRBJ2-3; TCRdb calls TRBD2, which cannot be checked without DNA. The germline gives CDR1 MRHNA, CDR2 SNTAGT. The CDR3 is made up of 15 amino acids. CDR3 loop: CASSDEAGSTDTQYF.

The chain couples TRBV6-5 to TRBJ1-6; absent DNA, TCRdb's TRBD1 call cannot be checked. In germline, CDR1 is MNHEY, CDR2 SVGAGI. The CDR3 extends over 15 amino acids. The CDR3 is CASSRGTGYNSPLHF.

V and J are TRBV5-5 and TRBJ2-4. This CDR3 has 16 amino acids. CDR1 is SGHKS and CDR2 is YYEKEE in the germline V gene (reference sequence). CDR3 protein: CASSPGPVLDKNIQYF.

This chain joins TRBV20-1 and TRBJ1-5; with no DNA, the TCRdb D assignment of TRBD1 cannot be verified. Germline values: CDR1 DFQATT, CDR2 SNEGSKA (reference sequence). The CDR3 extends over 13 amino acids. CDR3 amino acids: CSARAPGTQPQHF.

The J gene is TRBJ2-1, the V gene TRBV5-6; there is no DNA to check the TCRdb D call of TRBD1. This CDR3 region has 19 residues. The V gene's germline CDR1 is SGHDT and CDR2 YYEEEE. The CDR3 is CASSPKTWDRGHRYNEQFF.